The rows below give T cell receptor beta chains drawn from one sample of a study. MiXCR, run by TCRdb on the 5' RACE reads, gives a single entry per CDR3 protein. The repertoire holds fewer than 65,000 distinct CDR3 sequences, nearly 30% seen once, with roughly 2.1% in the top ten. Sequencing was performed on tumor-infiltrating naive CD4+ T cells sorted from the breast tumor. The receptors stem from a female donor with breast cancer. Both conserved end residues are part of each CDR3. A D gene is named only where the DNA matches it firmly. Clone size is given for some rows only: seen once, a few or many times, or a class if the clone is expanded.

TRBJ2-3 | 16 | NA | TRBV5-4 | medium-sized | TGTGCCAGCAGCTTGGGATTAGCAGGGGACACAGATACGCAGTATTTT | CASSLGLAGDTDTQYF
TRBJ2-3 | 15 | NA | TRBV6-5 | many | TGTGCCAGCAGTTACTCGGATCCTAGCACAGATACGCAGTATTTT | CASSYSDPSTDTQYF
TRBJ2-5 | 13 | NA | TRBV12-3/TRBV12-4 | few | TGTGCCAGCAGTTTACGGCGCAAAGAGACCCAGTACTTC | CASSLRRKETQYF
TRBJ2-1 | 14 | TRBD2 | TRBV5-1 | NA | TGCGCCAGCAGCTTTGGCGGGAGGCGCAATGAGCAGTTCTTC | CASSFGGRRNEQFF
TRBJ2-5 | 16 | TRBD2 | TRBV2 | NA | TGTGCCAGCAGTGTCCTGACTAGCGGGGGGGCGGAGACCCAGTACTTC | CASSVLTSGGAETQYF
TRBJ2-1 | 14 | TRBD1 | TRBV24-1 | few | TGTGCCACCAGTGATTGGACAGGTGAAAATGAGCAGTTCTTC | CATSDWTGENEQFF
TRBJ2-1 | 17 | TRBD2 | TRBV20-1 | few | TGCAGTGCTAGGACTAGCGGGGGGCGGAGCTCCTACAATGAGCAGTTCTTC | CSARTSGGRSSYNEQFF
TRBJ1-2 | 15 | NA | TRBV4-1 | NA | TGCGCCAGCAGCCAAGATTCGGCGGCTTACTATGGCTACACCTTC | CASSQDSAAYYGYTF
TRBJ2-5 | 11 | NA | TRBV5-1 | few | TGCCCCAGCAGCGGAACTGAGACCCAGTACTTC | CPSSGTETQYF
TRBJ2-5 | 13 | TRBD2 | TRBV12-3/TRBV12-4 | many | TGTGCCAGCAGCCTCAGCGGGATCGAGACCCAGTACTTC | CASSLSGIETQYF
TRBJ2-7 | 14 | TRBD1 | TRBV10-3 | few | TGTGCCATCCGGCCCGGGACAGGGACCTACGAGCAGTACTTC | CAIRPGTGTYEQYF
TRBJ2-7 | 15 | TRBD1 | TRBV7-6 | NA | TGTGCCAGCAGCACCCGGACAGGGGGCAGGTACGAGCAGTACTTC | CASSTRTGGRYEQYF
TRBJ1-5 | 15 | NA | TRBV5-6 | NA | TGTGCCAGCAGCCCGTGGGCCCCTCAAAATCAGCCCCAGCATTTT | CASSPWAPQNQPQHF
TRBJ1-1 | 15 | NA | TRBV6-1 | many | TGTGCCAGCAGTGAGGTGCAGACAAGGAACACTGAAGCTTTCTTT | CASSEVQTRNTEAFF
TRBJ2-7 | 16 | TRBD2 | TRBV7-8 | NA | TGTGCCAGCAGTCCACCCGCTAGACTAGCGGGAATAGAGCAGTACTTC | CASSPPARLAGIEQYF
TRBJ2-3 | 15 | NA | TRBV5-1 | many | TGCGCCAGCAGCTTCGGGGATTTGAGCACAGATACGCAGTATTTT | CASSFGDLSTDTQYF
TRBJ1-5 | 13 | TRBD1 | TRBV12-3/TRBV12-4 | many | TGTGCCAGCGGAGACGACAGGGGTCAGCCCCAGCATTTT | CASGDDRGQPQHF
TRBJ1-5 | 14 | NA | TRBV4-3 | few | TGCGCCAGCAGCCAAGAAGCTTGGATTCAGCCCCAGCATTTT | CASSQEAWIQPQHF
TRBJ2-7 | 16 | TRBD2 | TRBV30 | many | TGTGCCTGGACGGGACTAGCGGGAGGAAATGCGAACGAGCAGTACTTC | CAWTGLAGGNANEQYF
TRBJ2-1 | 11 | NA | TRBV3-1 | few | TGTGCCAGCAGCCATTCGTCTGAGCAGTTCTTC | CASSHSSEQFF
TRBJ1-4 | 13 | TRBD1 | TRBV7-9 | NA | TGTGCCAGCCGCGGACAGGACAAGGAAAAACTGTTTTTT | CASRGQDKEKLFF
TRBJ2-7 | 14 | NA | TRBV5-6 | NA | TGTGCCAGCAGCTTCGGGTCAGGGGCCTACGAGCAGTACTTC | CASSFGSGAYEQYF
TRBJ1-2 | 15 | TRBD1 | TRBV15 | many | TGTGCCACCAGCACCGGGACAGGGGGCACCTATGGCTACACCTTC | CATSTGTGGTYGYTF
TRBJ1-2 | 16 | NA | TRBV29-1 | few | TGCAGCGTTGAAGGCGGCGCGACAGGTCCTAACTATGGCTACACCTTC | CSVEGGATGPNYGYTF
TRBJ2-3 | 13 | NA | TRBV5-6 | NA | TGTGCCAGCACTATCAACATGGTGGATACGCAGTATTTT | CASTINMVDTQYF
TRBJ2-5 | 16 | TRBD1 | TRBV11-3 | NA | TGTGCCAGCAGCCCCGGGGGCAGGGGGCGACAAGAGACCCAGTACTTC | CASSPGGRGRQETQYF
TRBJ2-1 | 12 | TRBD1 | TRBV7-6 | NA | TGTGCCAGCAGCAGGGGGCGGGATGAGCAGTTCTTC | CASSRGRDEQFF
TRBJ1-1 | 13 | NA | TRBV7-8 | few | TGTGCCAGCAGCTTCTACGGGGTAGCTGAAGCTTTCTTT | CASSFYGVAEAFF
TRBJ2-7 | 15 | TRBD2 | TRBV4-2 | NA | TGTGCCAGCAGCCAAGATGGGCTAGCGGGAGAGGCGCAGTACTTC | CASSQDGLAGEAQYF
TRBJ1-1 | 13 | NA | TRBV7-2 | few | TGTGCCAGCAGCTTTTCGGAAGGCGGTGAAGCTTTCTTT | CASSFSEGGEAFF
TRBJ2-2 | 14 | NA | TRBV7-6 | NA | TGTGCCAGCAGCTTTACTGCGAACACCGGGGAGCTGTTTTTT | CASSFTANTGELFF